This T cell receptor beta chain was sequenced in a study of immune cell composition in non-small cell lung cancer. The normal lung sample lay at least 3 cm, and maximally far, from the tumour. DNA was extracted from unsorted cell suspensions stored frozen. The CDR3 sequence is 14 residues long. V lost 3 bases and J 5 bases, leaving 13 bases between the germline ends. Per the germline V gene, CDR1 is SGHNT and CDR2 is YENEEA. The protocol was immunoSEQ multiplex PCR, while the TCRdb copy is restricted to in-frame clones and leaves out a portion. The sample gives about 4,000 clones, more than 75% of which show up once; roughly 9.2% is in the top ten.

This clonotype was obtained from a human donor with non-small cell lung cancer. The chain combines TRBV11-3 with TRBJ2-5; the D gene is possibly TRBD1 (5 bases). The sequenced material came from non-adjacent lung tissue. The CDR3 DNA sequence: TGTGCCAGCAGCTTGGGGTTTCCAGGGGAGACCCAGTACTTC. It yields the protein CASSLGFPGETQYF.